This TCR beta chain emerged from a study of blood T cell repertoires in COVID-19. The wider study: The United States, Italy and Spain provided the acute and convalescent COVID-19 samples.

Some clones are missing from TCRdb's copy, which holds only in-frame ones; the method was immunoSEQ multiplex PCR. The sample shows around 86,000 clones, 85% of them seen only once. CDR1 SGHTA and CDR2 FQGNSA come from the germline V gene. Trimming took 3 bases from V and 5 from J; bases not matched to a gene: 8. This CDR3 region has 15 residues. The chain uses TRBV7-2 and TRBJ2-5; 8 nucleotides line up with TRBD1. Sequenced sample: peripheral blood. The receptor comes from an elderly man with acute or convalescent COVID-19. This CDR3 reads CASSFPGGGGETQYF. The CDR3 coding sequence is TGTGCCAGCAGCTTCCCAGGGGGCGGAGGGGAGACCCAGTACTTC.